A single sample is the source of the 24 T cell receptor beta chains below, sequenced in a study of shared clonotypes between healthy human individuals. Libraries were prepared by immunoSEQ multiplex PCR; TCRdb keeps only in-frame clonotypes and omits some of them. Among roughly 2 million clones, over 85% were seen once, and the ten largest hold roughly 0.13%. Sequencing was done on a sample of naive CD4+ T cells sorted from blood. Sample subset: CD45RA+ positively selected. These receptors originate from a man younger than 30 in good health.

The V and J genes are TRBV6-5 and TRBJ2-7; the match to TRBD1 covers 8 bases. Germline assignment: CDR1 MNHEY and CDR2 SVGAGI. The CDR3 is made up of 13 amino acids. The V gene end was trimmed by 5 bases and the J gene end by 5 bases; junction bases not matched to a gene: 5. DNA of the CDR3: TGTGCCAGCAGTAGACAGGGGAGACACGAGCAGTACTTC. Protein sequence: CASSRQGRHEQYF.

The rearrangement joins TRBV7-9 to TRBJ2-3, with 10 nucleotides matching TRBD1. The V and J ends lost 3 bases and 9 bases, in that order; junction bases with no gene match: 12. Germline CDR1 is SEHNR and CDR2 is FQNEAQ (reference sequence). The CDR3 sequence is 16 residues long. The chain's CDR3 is CASSFEGQGRMGTQYF. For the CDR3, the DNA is TGTGCCAGCAGCTTCGAGGGACAGGGGCGAATGGGGACGCAGTATTTT.

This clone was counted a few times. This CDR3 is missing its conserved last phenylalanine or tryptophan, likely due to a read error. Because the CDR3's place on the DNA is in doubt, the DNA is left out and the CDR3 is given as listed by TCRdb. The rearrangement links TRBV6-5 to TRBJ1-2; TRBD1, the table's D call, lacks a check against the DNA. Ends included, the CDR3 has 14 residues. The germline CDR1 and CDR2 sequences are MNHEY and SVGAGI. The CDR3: CPSLNRELAPRRRL.

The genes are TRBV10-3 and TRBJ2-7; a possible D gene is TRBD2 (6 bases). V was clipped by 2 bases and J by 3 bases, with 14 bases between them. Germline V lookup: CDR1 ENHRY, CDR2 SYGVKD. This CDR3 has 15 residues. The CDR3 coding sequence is TGTGCCATCAGTGAGGCGGCAGGGAGGAACTACGAGCAGTACTTC. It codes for CAISEAAGRNYEQYF.

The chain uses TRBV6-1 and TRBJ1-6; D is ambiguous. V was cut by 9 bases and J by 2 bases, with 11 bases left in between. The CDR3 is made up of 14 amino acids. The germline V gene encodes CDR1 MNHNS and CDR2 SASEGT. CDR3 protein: CASQKGPYNSPLHF. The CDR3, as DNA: TGTGCCAGTCAAAAAGGCCCCTATAATTCACCCCTCCACTTT.

In DNA form, the CDR3 reads TGTGCCAGCAGTCCCCCCCGGGACTTTACCTACGAGCAGTACTTC. Translating gives CASSPPRDFTYEQYF. The J gene is TRBJ2-7, the V gene TRBV2; D is perhaps TRBD2 (6 bases). CDR1 and CDR2 (germline): SNHLY, FYNNEI. V lost 5 bases and J lost 2, with 16 bases in between. CDR3 size: 15 residues.

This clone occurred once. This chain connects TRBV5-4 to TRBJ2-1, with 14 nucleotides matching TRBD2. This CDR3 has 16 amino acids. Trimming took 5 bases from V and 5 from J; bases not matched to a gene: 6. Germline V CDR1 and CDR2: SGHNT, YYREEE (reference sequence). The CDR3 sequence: CASRDRGLAGDNEQFF. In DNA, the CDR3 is TGTGCCAGCAGGGACAGGGGACTAGCGGGGGACAATGAGCAGTTCTTC.

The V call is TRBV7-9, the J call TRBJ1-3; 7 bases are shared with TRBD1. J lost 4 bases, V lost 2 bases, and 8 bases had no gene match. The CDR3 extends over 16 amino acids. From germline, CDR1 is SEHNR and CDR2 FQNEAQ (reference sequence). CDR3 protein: CASSLYDRVDGNTIYF. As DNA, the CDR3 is TGTGCCAGCAGCTTATACGACAGGGTGGACGGAAACACCATATATTTT. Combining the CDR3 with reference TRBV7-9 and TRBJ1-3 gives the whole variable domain DTGVSQNPRHKITKRGQNVTFRCDPISEHNRLYWYRQTLGQGPEFLTYFQNEAQLEKSRLLSDRFSAERPKGSFSTLEIQRTEQGDSAMYLCASSLYDRVDGNTIYFGEGSWLTVV.

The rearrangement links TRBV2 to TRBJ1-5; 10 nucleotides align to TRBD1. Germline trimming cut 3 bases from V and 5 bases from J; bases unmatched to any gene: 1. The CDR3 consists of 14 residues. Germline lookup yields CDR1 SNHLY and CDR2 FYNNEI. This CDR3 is CASSETGGYQPQHF. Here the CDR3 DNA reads TGTGCCAGCAGTGAGACAGGGGGCTATCAGCCCCAGCATTTT.

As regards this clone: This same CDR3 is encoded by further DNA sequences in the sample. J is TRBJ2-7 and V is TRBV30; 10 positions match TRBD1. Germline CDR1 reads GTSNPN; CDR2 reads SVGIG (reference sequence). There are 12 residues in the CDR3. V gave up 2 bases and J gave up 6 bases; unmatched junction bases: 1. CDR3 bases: TGTGCCTGGAGTCGACAGGGGGCCGAGCAGTACTTC. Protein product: CAWSRQGAEQYF.

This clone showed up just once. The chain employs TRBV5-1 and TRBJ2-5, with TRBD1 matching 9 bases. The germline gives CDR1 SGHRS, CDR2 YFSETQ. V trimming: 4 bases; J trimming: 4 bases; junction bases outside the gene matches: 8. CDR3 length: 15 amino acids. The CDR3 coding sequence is TGCGCCAGCAGCGCCCCGGGACAGGGTTTAGAGACCCAGTACTTC. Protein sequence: CASSAPGQGLETQYF. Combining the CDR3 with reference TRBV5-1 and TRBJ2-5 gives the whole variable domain KAGVTQTPRYLIKTRGQQVTLSCSPISGHRSVSWYQQTPGQGLQFLFEYFSETQRNKGNFPGRFSGRQFSNSRSEMNVSTLELGDSALYLCASSAPGQGLETQYFGPGTRLLVL.

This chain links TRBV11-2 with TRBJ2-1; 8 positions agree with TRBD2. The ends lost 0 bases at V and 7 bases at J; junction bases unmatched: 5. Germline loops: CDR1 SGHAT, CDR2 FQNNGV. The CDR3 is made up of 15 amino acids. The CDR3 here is CASSLDGRAKNEQFF. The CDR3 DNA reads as TGTGCCAGCAGCTTAGACGGGAGGGCAAAAAATGAGCAGTTCTTC.

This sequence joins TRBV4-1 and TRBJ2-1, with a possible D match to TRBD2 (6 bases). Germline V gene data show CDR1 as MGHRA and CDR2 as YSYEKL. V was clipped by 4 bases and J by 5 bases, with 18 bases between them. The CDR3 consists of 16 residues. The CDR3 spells CASSPVIAVPNNEQFF. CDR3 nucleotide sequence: TGCGCCAGCAGCCCCGTTATAGCGGTTCCAAACAATGAGCAGTTCTTC.

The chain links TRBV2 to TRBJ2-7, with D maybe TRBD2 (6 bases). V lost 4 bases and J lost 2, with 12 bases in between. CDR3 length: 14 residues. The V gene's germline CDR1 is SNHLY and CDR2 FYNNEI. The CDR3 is CASSVGGATYEQYF. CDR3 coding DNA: TGTGCCAGCAGTGTAGGCGGGGCCACCTACGAGCAGTACTTC. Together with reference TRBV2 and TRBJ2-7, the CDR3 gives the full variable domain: EPEVTQTPSHQVTQMGQEVILRCVPISNHLYFYWYRQILGQKVEFLVSFYNNEISEKSEIFDDQFSVERPDGSNFTLKIRSTKLEDSAMYFCASSVGGATYEQYFGPGTRLTVT.

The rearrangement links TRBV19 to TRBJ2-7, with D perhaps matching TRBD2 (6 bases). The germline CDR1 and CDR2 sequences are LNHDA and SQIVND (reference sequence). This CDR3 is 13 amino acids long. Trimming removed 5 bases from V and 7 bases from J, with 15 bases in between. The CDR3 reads CASSETRRREQYF. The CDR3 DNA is TGTGCCAGTAGTGAGACTAGAAGGCGGGAGCAGTACTTC.

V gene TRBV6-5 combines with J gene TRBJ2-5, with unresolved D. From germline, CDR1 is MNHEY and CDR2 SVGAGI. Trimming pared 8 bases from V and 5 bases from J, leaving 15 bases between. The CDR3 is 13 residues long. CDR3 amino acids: CASRNLVTETQYF. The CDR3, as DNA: TGTGCCAGCCGGAACCTTGTCACGGAGACCCAGTACTTC.

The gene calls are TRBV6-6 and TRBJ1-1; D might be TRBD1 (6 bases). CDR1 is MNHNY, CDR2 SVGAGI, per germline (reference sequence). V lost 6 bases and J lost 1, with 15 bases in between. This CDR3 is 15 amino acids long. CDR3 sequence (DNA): TGTGCCAGCAGCCTCGATCCGGGACAGAACACTGAAGCTTTCTTT. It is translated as CASSLDPGQNTEAFF.

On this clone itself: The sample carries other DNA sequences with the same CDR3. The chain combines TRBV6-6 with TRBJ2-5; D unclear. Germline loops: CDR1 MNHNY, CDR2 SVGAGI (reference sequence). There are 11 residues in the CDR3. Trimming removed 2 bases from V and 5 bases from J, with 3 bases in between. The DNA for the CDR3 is TGTGCCAGCAGTTACGAGGAGACCCAGTACTTC. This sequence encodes CASSYEETQYF.

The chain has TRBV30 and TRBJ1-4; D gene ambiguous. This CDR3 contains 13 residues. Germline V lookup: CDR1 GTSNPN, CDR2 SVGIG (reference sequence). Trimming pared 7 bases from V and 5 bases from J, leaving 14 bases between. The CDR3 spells CASGREQNEKLFF. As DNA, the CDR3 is TGTGCCTCTGGACGGGAACAAAATGAAAAACTGTTTTTT.

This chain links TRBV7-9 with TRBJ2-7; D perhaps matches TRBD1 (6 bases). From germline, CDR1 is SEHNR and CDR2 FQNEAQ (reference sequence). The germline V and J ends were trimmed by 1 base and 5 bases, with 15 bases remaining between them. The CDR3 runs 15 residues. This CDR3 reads CASSLGSGVIHEQYF. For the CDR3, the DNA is TGTGCCAGCAGCTTAGGGTCAGGGGTGATCCACGAGCAGTACTTC.

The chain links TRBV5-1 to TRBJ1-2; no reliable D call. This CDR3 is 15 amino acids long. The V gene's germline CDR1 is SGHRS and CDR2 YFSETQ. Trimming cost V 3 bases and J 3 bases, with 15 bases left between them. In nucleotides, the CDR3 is TGCGCCAGCAGCTCAGACGGCCCATGGGACTATGGCTACACCTTC. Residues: CASSSDGPWDYGYTF.

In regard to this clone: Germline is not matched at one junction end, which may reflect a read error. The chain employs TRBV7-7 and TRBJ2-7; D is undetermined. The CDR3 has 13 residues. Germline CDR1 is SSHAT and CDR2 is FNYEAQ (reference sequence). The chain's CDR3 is CASSLDTTYEQYF. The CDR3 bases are TGTGCTAGCAGCTTAGACACTACCTACGAGCAGTACTTC. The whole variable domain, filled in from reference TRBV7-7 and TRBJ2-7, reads GAGVSQSPRYKVTKRGQDVTLRCDPISSHATLYWYQQALGQGPEFLTYFNYEAQPDKSGLPSDRFSAERPEGSISTLTIQRTEQRDSAMYRCASSLDTTYEQYFGPGTRLTVT.

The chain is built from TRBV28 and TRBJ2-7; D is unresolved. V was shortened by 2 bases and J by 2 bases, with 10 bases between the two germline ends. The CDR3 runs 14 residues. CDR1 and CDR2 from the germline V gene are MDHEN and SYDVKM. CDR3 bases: TGTGCCAGCAGTTTAGAACAACTTACCTACGAGCAGTACTTC. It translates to CASSLEQLTYEQYF. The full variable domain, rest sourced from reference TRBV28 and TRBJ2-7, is DVKVTQSSRYLVKRTGEKVFLECVQDMDHENMFWYRQDPGLGLRLIYFSYDVKMKEKGDIPEGYSVSREKKERFSLILESASTNQTSMYLCASSLEQLTYEQYFGPGTRLTVT.

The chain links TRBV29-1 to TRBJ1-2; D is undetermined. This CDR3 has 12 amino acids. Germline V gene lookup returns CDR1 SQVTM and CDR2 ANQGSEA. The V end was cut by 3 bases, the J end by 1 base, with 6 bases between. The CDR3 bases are TGCAGCGTTGAGACGGATAACTATGGCTACACCTTC. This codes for CSVETDNYGYTF.